A single sample gave rise to the 9 T cell receptor beta chains below, sequenced in a study of cytomegalovirus exposure and HLA in healthy donors. In the PCR, 60 Vbeta and 13 Jbeta primers were used. Repertoires were generated with immunoSEQ multiplex PCR, while TCRdb's copy carries only in-frame clones and drops some. Of 80,000 to 100,000 clones detected, 81% appear once; the ten largest clones hold approximately 10%. The specimen sequenced was PBMCs. The origin of the receptors is a human donor in good health.

J is TRBJ2-1 and V is TRBV27; TRBD2 is a possible D gene (7 bases). The germline V and J ends were trimmed by 2 bases and 12 bases, with 17 bases remaining between them. This CDR3 is 14 amino acids long. Germline CDR1 MNHEY, CDR2 SMNVEV (reference sequence). The CDR3 region is CASSLTIRGAGQFF. The CDR3 nucleotides read TGTGCCAGCAGTTTAACCATCCGGGGGGCGGGGCAGTTCTTC.

The genes are TRBV6-6 and TRBJ2-1; no clear D gene. Germline loops: CDR1 MNHNY, CDR2 SVGAGI (reference sequence). The CDR3 has 14 amino acids. V was cut by 7 bases and J by 2 bases, with 12 bases left in between. CDR3 sequence (DNA): TGTGCCAGCAAAGAGATTCCCACCTACAATGAGCAGTTCTTC. It translates to CASKEIPTYNEQFF.

This sequence joins TRBV15 and TRBJ2-7, with D possibly matching TRBD2 (6 bases). The CDR3 covers 16 residues. Trimming left V 5 bases short and J 3 bases short, with 20 bases between. The germline gives CDR1 LNHNV, CDR2 YYDKDF (reference sequence). CDR3 DNA: TGTGCCACCAGCCAGATAGGGGCTAGCGTAGGCTACGAGCAGTACTTC. As protein: CATSQIGASVGYEQYF.

The chain uses TRBV28 and TRBJ2-1; D is possibly TRBD1 (5 bases). The CDR3 is 15 residues long. Between the trimmed V and J ends, which lost 1 base and 4 bases, there was a span of 11 bases. Germline V CDR1 and CDR2: MDHEN, SYDVKM. CDR3 nucleotides: TGTGCCAGCAGTTTATACCTAGGGGCATACAATGAGCAGTTCTTC. Translation: CASSLYLGAYNEQFF.

This chain uses TRBV6-5 with TRBJ2-1; possible D gene TRBD1, 5 bases. The CDR3 is 14 amino acids. In germline, CDR1 is MNHEY, CDR2 SVGAGI. Trimming took off 2 bases at V and 9 bases at J, with 14 bases between the two ends. This CDR3 reads CASSYGGAWGEQFF. The CDR3 DNA reads as TGTGCCAGCAGTTACGGTGGGGCCTGGGGTGAGCAGTTCTTC.

The rearrangement links TRBV7-3 to TRBJ2-2, with D unclear. The CDR3 covers 12 residues. V lost 5 bases and J 6 bases, leaving 7 bases between the germline ends. Germline-derived CDR1 and CDR2 are SGHTA and FQGTGA. CDR3 sequence: CASSGLAGELFF. The CDR3, as DNA: TGTGCCAGCAGCGGCCTGGCCGGGGAGCTGTTTTTT.

The chain uses TRBV7-2 and TRBJ1-1; D remains ambiguous. The CDR3 is 15 residues long. Trimming removed 6 bases from V and 2 bases from J, with 16 bases in between. Looked up from germline, CDR1 is SGHTA and CDR2 is FQGNSA. In nucleotides, the CDR3 is TGTGCCAGCAGTGAGAGGCCCCCGTCTAACACTGAAGCTTTCTTT. It yields the protein CASSERPPSNTEAFF.

The gene calls are TRBV5-5 and TRBJ1-4, with D perhaps matching TRBD1 (5 bases). The germline V gene encodes CDR1 SGHKS and CDR2 YYEKEE (reference sequence). Trimming took off 4 bases at V and 7 bases at J, with 20 bases between the two ends. This CDR3 region has 16 residues. Here the CDR3 DNA reads TGTGCCAGCAGCCCCGGTCAGGGCCAGGATTTTGAAAAACTGTTTTTT. Protein product: CASSPGQGQDFEKLFF. The complete variable domain, with remaining parts taken from reference TRBV5-5 and TRBJ1-4, reads DAGVTQSPTHLIKTRGQQVTLRCSPISGHKSVSWYQQVLGQGPQFIFQYYEKEERGRGNFPDRFSARQFPNYSSELNVNALLLGDSALYLCASSPGQGQDFEKLFFGSGTQLSVL.

About this clone itself: One end of the junction does not line up with germline, which may come from a read error. This chain joins TRBV25-1 and TRBJ2-2; a possible D gene is TRBD2 (6 bases). This CDR3 region has 16 residues. Germline CDR1 reads MGHDK; CDR2 reads SYGVNS. The CDR3 is CASTFIPGLRHRGAVF. The CDR3 DNA reads as TGTGCCAGCACATTTATCCCGGGACTGAGACACCGGGGAGCTGTTTTT.